The T cell receptor (beta chain) described here comes from a study of T cells in Graves' hyperthyroidism and ophthalmopathy. Amplified TCR beta CDR3 regions came from RNA transcripts. Carried out on the TCR CDR3, a first-round RT-PCR used the HTBI primer set. TCRdb independently ran MiXCR on the multiplex PCR reads; one entry per CDR3 protein. Among roughly 380,000 distinct CDR3 sequences listed, over 11% were seen once. This clonotype has only a few counts. The antigen remains undetermined. Study-level results: Stable hyperthyroidism was told apart from ophthalmopathy by a model built on 13 V-J features. Median prediction lead before ophthalmopathy onset was around seven months with the model.

Patients aged 18 to 65 had newly diagnosed hyperthyroidism that had lasted under 2 months. This receptor was taken from a woman aged 60 to 75 with Graves' hyperthyroidism. The sequencing sample was made of blood.

Here the CDR3 reads CASSPGPDYEQYF. CDR3 in DNA: TGTGCCAGCAGCCCGGGCCCAGACTACGAGCAGTACTTC. The J gene is TRBJ2-7, the V gene TRBV12-3 or TRBV12-4, with D uncertain. V gave up 6 bases and J gave up 3 bases, with 12 bases separating them. This CDR3 region has 13 residues.